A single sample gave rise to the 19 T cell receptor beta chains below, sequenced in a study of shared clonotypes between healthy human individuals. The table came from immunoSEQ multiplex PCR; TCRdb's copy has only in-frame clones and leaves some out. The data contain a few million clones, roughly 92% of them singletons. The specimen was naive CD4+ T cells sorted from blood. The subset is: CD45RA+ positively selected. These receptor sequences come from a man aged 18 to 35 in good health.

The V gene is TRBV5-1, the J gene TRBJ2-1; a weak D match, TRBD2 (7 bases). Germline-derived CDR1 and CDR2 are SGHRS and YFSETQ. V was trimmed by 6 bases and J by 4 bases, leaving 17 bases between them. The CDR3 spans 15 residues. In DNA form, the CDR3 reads TGCGCCAGCACCTCGCAGGGGAGGGGATACAATGAGCAGTTCTTC. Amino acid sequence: CASTSQGRGYNEQFF.

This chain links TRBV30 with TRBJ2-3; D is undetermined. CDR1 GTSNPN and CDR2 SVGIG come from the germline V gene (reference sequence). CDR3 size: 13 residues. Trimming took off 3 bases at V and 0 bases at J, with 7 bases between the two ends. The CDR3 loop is CAWRTTSTDTQYF. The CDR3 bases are TGTGCCTGGAGGACCACTAGCACAGATACGCAGTATTTT.

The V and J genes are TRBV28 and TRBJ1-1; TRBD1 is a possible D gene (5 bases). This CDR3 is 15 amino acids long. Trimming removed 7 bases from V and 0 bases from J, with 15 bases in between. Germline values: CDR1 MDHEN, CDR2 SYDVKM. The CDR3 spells CASIVMGLLNTEAFF. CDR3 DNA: TGTGCCAGCATCGTCATGGGACTCTTGAACACTGAAGCTTTCTTT.

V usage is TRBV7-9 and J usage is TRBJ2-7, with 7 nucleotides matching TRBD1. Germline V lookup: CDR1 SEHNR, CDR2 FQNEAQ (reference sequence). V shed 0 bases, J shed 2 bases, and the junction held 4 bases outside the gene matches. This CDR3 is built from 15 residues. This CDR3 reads CASSLAGGQPYEQYF. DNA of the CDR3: TGTGCCAGCAGCTTAGCAGGGGGACAGCCCTACGAGCAGTACTTC.

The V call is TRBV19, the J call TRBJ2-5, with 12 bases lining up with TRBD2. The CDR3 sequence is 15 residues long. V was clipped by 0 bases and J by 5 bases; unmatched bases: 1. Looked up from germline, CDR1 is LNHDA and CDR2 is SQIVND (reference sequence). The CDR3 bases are TGTGCCAGTAGTATAGAACTAGCGGGAGGTGAGACCCAGTACTTC. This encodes CASSIELAGGETQYF.

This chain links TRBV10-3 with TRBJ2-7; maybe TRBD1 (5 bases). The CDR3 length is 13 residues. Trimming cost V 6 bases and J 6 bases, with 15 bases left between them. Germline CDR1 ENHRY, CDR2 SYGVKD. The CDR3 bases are TGTGCCATCAGCCAGGGCACCCGTGGCGAGCAGTACTTC. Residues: CAISQGTRGEQYF.

CDR3 sequence (DNA): TGTGCCAGCAGCTTTGACAGGGTTAATTCACCCCTCCACTTT. Translated: CASSFDRVNSPLHF. The chain has TRBV5-4 and TRBJ1-6, with TRBD1 matching 7 bases. From germline, CDR1 is SGHNT and CDR2 YYREEE (reference sequence). J gave up 6 bases and V 2 bases, and 2 bases lay outside the gene matches. The CDR3 has 14 residues.

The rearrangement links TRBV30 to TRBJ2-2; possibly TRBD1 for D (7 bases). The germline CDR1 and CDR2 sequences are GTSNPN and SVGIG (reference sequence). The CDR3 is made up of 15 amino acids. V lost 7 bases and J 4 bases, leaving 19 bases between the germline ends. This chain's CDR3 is CAYPGAGGSTGELFF. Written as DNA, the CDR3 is TGTGCCTATCCCGGGGCAGGGGGGAGCACCGGGGAGCTGTTTTTT.

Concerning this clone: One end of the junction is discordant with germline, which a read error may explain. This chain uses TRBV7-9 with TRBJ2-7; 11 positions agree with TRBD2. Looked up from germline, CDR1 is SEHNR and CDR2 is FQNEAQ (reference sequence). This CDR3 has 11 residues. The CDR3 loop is CSTSGVDEQYF. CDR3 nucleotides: TGCTCGACTAGCGGGGTGGACGAGCAGTACTTC.

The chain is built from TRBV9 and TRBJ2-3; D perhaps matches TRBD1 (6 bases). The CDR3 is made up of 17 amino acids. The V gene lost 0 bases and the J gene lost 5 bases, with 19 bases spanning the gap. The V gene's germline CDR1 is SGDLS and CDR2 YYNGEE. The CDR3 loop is CASSVAPGTSNEDTQYF. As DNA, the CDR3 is TGTGCCAGCAGCGTAGCCCCCGGGACAAGTAACGAAGATACGCAGTATTTT.

DNA for the CDR3: TGTGCCAGCAGCCCCGGACCGAACTCTGGAAACACCATATATTTT. It is translated as CASSPGPNSGNTIYF. The gene calls are TRBV7-6 and TRBJ1-3; D remains unclear. This CDR3 comprises 15 residues. The V end was cut by 5 bases, the J end by 0 bases, with 11 bases between. Germline V CDR1 and CDR2: SGHVS, FNYEAQ.

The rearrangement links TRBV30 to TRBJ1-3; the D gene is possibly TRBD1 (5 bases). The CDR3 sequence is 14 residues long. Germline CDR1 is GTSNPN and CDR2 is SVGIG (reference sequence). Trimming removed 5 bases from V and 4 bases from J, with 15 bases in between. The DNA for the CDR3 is TGTGCCTGGGCCGGCGGGGCCCTCGGAAACACCATATATTTT. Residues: CAWAGGALGNTIYF.

This chain's CDR3 is CASISPVYNTEAFF. In DNA form, the CDR3 reads TGTGCCAGCATCAGCCCGGTTTATAACACTGAAGCTTTCTTT. The gene calls are TRBV6-1 and TRBJ1-1; D unresolved. The CDR3 consists of 14 residues. In germline, CDR1 is MNHNS, CDR2 SASEGT. Trimming removed 7 bases at V and 2 bases at J, with 14 bases between.

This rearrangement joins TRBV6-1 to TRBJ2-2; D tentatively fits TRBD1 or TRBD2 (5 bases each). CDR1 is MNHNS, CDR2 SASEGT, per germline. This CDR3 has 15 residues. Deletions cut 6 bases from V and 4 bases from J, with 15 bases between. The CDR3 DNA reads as TGTGCCAGCAGATACCCCCGGGGACGCACCGGGGAGCTGTTTTTT. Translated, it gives CASRYPRGRTGELFF.

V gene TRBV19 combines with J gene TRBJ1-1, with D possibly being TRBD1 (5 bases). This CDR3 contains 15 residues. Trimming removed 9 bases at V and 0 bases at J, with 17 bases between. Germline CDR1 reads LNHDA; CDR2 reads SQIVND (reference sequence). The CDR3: CASTGVDSMNTEAFF. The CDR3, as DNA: TGTGCCAGCACGGGGGTTGACTCGATGAACACTGAAGCTTTCTTT.

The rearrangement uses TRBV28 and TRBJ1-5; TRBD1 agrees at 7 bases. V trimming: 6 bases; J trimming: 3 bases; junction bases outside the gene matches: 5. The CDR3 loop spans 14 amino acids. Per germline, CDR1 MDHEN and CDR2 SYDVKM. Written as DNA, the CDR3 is TGTGCCAGCAGGCCCGGGACAGACAATCAGCCCCAGCATTTT. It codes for CASRPGTDNQPQHF. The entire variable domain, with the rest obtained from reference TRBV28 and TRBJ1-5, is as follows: DVKVTQSSRYLVKRTGEKVFLECVQDMDHENMFWYRQDPGLGLRLIYFSYDVKMKEKGDIPEGYSVSREKKERFSLILESASTNQTSMYLCASRPGTDNQPQHFGDGTRLSIL.

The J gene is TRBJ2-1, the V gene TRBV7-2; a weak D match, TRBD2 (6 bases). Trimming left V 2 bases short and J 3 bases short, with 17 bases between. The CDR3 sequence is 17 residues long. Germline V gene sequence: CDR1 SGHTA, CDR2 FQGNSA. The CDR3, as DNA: TGTGCCAGCAGCTTAAATGTGGTGGGCGGGAACTACAATGAGCAGTTCTTC. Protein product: CASSLNVVGGNYNEQFF.

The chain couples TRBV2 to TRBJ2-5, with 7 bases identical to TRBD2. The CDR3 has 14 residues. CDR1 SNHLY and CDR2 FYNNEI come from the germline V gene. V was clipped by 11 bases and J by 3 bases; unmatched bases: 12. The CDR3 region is CAGKRGSPKETQYF. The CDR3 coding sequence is TGTGCCGGCAAGCGGGGCAGCCCAAAAGAGACCCAGTACTTC.

Here the CDR3 reads CASSSGQAGLSPLHF. DNA for the CDR3: TGTGCCAGTAGCTCGGGACAGGCCGGGTTGTCACCCCTCCACTTT. The V and J genes are TRBV19 and TRBJ1-6; 8 nucleotides align to TRBD1. The germline CDR1 and CDR2 sequences are LNHDA and SQIVND (reference sequence). Germline trimming cut 6 bases from V and 10 bases from J; bases unmatched to any gene: 11. The CDR3 is 15 amino acids.